This record looks at one T cell receptor beta chain sequence and its context. Its cognate antigen has yet to be identified. No per-base quality is available; no much larger clone lies one base away. These reads were obtained on an Illumina HiSeq 2500. TCR beta libraries were prepared by quantitative 5'-RACE with molecular barcodes. Regarding the original processing steps: To identify disease-linked TCR variants, a new computational method was used, one built on a probabilistic model of VDJ rearrangement. Using fastp trimming at Q25 and MiXCR clonotype assembly, TCRdb reanalyzed the public sequencing data and kept in-frame beta chains. Each entry is one CDR3 protein sequence, shown with its most common DNA and genes. Here the V and J calls rest on TCRdb's processing, not on the authors' analysis. This sample has roughly 300,000 distinct CDR3 sequences in its table, and less than 10% of those were observed once. The ten most abundant clones make up more than 12% of the sample.

This sample stems from a study of CD8 T cells in ankylosing spondylitis (dated by TCRdb to 2017 to 2019). Some background on the complete study: T cell receptor beta repertoires were profiled in healthy donors and ankylosing spondylitis patients so that disease-linked TCR variants could be found. In total, the full study cohort was made up of 100 to 140 healthy donors and 25 ankylosing spondylitis patients. Peripheral blood samples were taken, and synovial fluid was additionally collected from ankylosing spondylitis patients. Overall study outcomes, separate from this receptor: Some motif variants were previously reported in synovial fluid and blood of reactive arthritis patients, suggesting common disease-initiation mechanisms. The disease-linked clones were reported to be significantly enriched in matched synovial fluid samples from ankylosing spondylitis patients. Blood from ankylosing spondylitis patients appeared to be characterized by a TCR beta motif composed of several highly homologous amino acid variants. The disease-linked clones showed a CD8+ phenotype and occurred at relatively low frequencies in peripheral blood.

CDR1 and CDR2, looked up from the germline V gene, are SGHRS and YFSETQ. Germline trimming: 3 bases from V, 9 bases from J; junction bases outside gene matches: 8. The CDR3 measures 14 amino acids from cysteine to phenylalanine. Just the 42-base CDR3 DNA is kept, in frame starting at base 1. The receptor comes from a male donor with ankylosing spondylitis. The chain is made from TRBV5-1 and TRBJ2-2, with TRBD1 identical over 7 junction bases. Sample: blood, either unsorted or a sorted T cell fraction (not recorded which). CDR3 protein: CASSSGQQDRELFF. The sequence in DNA is TGCGCCAGCAGCTCGGGACAGCAAGATCGGGAGCTGTTTTTT.